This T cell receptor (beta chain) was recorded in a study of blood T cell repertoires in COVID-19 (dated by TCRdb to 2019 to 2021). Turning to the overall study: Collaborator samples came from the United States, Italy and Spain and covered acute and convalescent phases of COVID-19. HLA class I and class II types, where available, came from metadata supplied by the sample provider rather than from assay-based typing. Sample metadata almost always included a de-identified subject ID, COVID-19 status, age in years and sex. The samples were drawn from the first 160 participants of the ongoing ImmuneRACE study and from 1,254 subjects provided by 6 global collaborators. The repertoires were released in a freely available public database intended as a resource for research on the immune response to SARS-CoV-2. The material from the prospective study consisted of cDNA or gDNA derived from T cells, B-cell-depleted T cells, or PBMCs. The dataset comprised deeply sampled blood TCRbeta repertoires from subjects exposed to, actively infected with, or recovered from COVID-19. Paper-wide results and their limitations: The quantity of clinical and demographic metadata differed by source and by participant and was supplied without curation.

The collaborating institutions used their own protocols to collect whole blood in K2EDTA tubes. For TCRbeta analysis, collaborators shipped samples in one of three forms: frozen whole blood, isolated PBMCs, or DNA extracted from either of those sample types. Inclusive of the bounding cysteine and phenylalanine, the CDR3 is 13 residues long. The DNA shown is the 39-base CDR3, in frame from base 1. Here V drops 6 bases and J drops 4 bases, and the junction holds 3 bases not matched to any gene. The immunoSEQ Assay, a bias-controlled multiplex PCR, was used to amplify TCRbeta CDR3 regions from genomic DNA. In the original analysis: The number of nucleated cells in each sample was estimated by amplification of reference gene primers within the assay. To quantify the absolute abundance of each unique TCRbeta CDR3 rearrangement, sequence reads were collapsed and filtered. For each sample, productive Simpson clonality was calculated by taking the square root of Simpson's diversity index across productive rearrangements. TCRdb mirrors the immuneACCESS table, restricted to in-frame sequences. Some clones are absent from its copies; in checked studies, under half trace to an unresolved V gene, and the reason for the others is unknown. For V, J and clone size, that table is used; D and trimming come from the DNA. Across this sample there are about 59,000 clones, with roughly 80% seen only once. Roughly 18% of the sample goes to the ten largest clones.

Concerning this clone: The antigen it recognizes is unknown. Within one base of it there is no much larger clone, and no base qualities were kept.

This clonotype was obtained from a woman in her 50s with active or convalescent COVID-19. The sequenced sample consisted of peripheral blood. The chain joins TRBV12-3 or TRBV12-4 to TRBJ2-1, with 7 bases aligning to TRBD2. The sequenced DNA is TGTGCCAGCAGCCCGCGGGGGTACAATGAGCAGTTCTTC. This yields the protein CASSPRGYNEQFF.